These T cell receptor beta chains were read from a single sample in a study of molecular identifiers for immune sequencing clone quantification. Using its own MiXCR run on the PCR reads, TCRdb lists one record per CDR3 protein. The sample lists approximately 90,000 distinct CDR3 sequences; roughly 21% were seen once. Sequencing was performed on naive CD8+ T cells from blood, with Jurkat cell RNA spiked in. The receptors shown here come from a human donor in good health. Some libraries in this study had Jurkat cell RNA spiked in. The CDR3 runs from the conserved cysteine through the conserved F or W. D genes are given only for firm matches. Rows give clone size only sometimes, using once, few, many, or a class for an expanded clone.

DNA	CDR3	V	J	size	D
TGTGCCAGCAGTTACCGGATGGTGGCCGGGGGCACTGAAGCTTTCTTT	CASSYRMVAGGTEAFF	TRBV6-5	TRBJ1-1	many	.
TGTGCCAGCACGGGGCCGGGTAGGTCTGGAGAGACCCAGTACTTC	CASTGPGRSGETQYF	TRBV2	TRBJ2-5	many	.
TGTGCCAGCAGCTTCCCGAACACTGAAGCTTTCTTT	CASSFPNTEAFF	TRBV13	TRBJ1-1	many	.
TGTGCCAGCAGTTTCAGTCTCCTTAAGGAGCAGTACTTC	CASSFSLLKEQYF	TRBV28	TRBJ2-7	many	.
TGCAGTGCTAGTTCCGAGCGGGGGTACGAAACTGGGGCCAACGTCCTGACTTTC	CSASSERGYETGANVLTF	TRBV20-1	TRBJ2-6	many	TRBD2
TGTGCCAGCAGCCTATCGAGGGCGGAGGCTGAAGCTTTCTTT	CASSLSRAEAEAFF	TRBV11-2	TRBJ1-1	many	.
TGTGCCAGCAGCTTACTCCCGGGTCCCGCCGCCGAGCAGTACTTC	CASSLLPGPAAEQYF	TRBV7-9	TRBJ2-7	.	.
TGTGCCTGGAGTTGGGGGGACAACACTGAAGCTTTCTTT	CAWSWGDNTEAFF	TRBV30	TRBJ1-1	many	.
TGTGCCAGCAGCCAAGGAGCGCCAAGCACAGATACGCAGTATTTT	CASSQGAPSTDTQYF	TRBV14	TRBJ2-3	many	.
TGTGCCAGCGGTCAACGGGACGGCGGCACAGATACGCAGTATTTT	CASGQRDGGTDTQYF	TRBV7-8	TRBJ2-3	many	.
TGCGCCAGCAGACCGCCCGGGGGAGCCTACGAGCAGTACTTC	CASRPPGGAYEQYF	TRBV10-2	TRBJ2-7	many	.
TGCAGCGTTGTAGGGACAGGGGGCGAGCAGTACTTC	CSVVGTGGEQYF	TRBV29-1	TRBJ2-7	many	TRBD1
TGTGCCAGCAGATATTATCCTGGGACCTACGAGCAGTACTTC	CASRYYPGTYEQYF	TRBV27	TRBJ2-7	many	.
TGCGCCAGCAGCCAAGGGGTGCAGTCCTACGAGCAGTACTTC	CASSQGVQSYEQYF	TRBV4-3	TRBJ2-7	many	.
TGTGCCAGCAGCCAAGAAATCGGCGTCCGGAAGCAGTACTTC	CASSQEIGVRKQYF	TRBV14	TRBJ2-7	many	.
TGTGCCAGCAGCGACCTGGGCGAGCAGTACTTC	CASSDLGEQYF	TRBV7-9	TRBJ2-7	many	.
TGTGCCAGTAGTATCGGCACCTACACTGAAGCTTTCTTT	CASSIGTYTEAFF	TRBV19	TRBJ1-1	many	.
TGTGCCGGTACCGGGACACTGCAAGAGACCCAGTACTTC	CAGTGTLQETQYF	TRBV19	TRBJ2-5	few	.
TGCGCCAGCAGCTTGTTGGACAGAGGTAACACTGAAGCTCTCTTT	CASSLLDRGNTEALF	TRBV5-1	TRBJ1-1	.	.
TGTGCCAGCACCCAATTAGGGACTGAAGCTTTCTTT	CASTQLGTEAFF	TRBV11-2	TRBJ1-1	few	.
TGCGCCAGCAGCCAGGGACGTAGCTCCTACAATGAGCAGTTCTTC	CASSQGRSSYNEQFF	TRBV4-3	TRBJ2-1	many	.
TGTGCCAGCAGTTTATTTCGGGGCCAGGTGTCAGAGACCCAGTACTTC	CASSLFRGQVSETQYF	TRBV27	TRBJ2-5	few	.
TGTGCCAGCAGCCCTTGGGCAGGGGGCGAGGGCTATGGCTACACCTTC	CASSPWAGGEGYGYTF	TRBV7-9	TRBJ1-2	few	TRBD1
TGTGCCAGTAGTATTGTGGCAGGGGGCTCCTACAATGAGCAGTTCTTC	CASSIVAGGSYNEQFF	TRBV19	TRBJ2-1	.	TRBD1
TGTGCCAGCAGCTTAGCGCTGGGACTAGACTACAATGAGCAGTTCTTC	CASSLALGLDYNEQFF	TRBV7-3	TRBJ2-1	few	TRBD2
TGCAGTGCTCGGCTAGCGGGAGAAGGTACGCAGTATTTT	CSARLAGEGTQYF	TRBV20-1	TRBJ2-3	many	TRBD2
TGTGCCGTCGGGGAGAATCTGATGAACACTGAAGCTTTCTTT	CAVGENLMNTEAFF	TRBV6-1	TRBJ1-1	many	.
TGTGCCAGCAGCTTGGTTGATACGGTCTCCTACGAGCAGTACTTC	CASSLVDTVSYEQYF	TRBV5-6	TRBJ2-7	many	.
TGCAGCGTCCCCGTGCGGGGCGGCTACACCTTC	CSVPVRGGYTF	TRBV29-1	TRBJ1-2	many	.
TGTGCCAGCAGACCGATCGCAGATACGCAGTATTTT	CASRPIADTQYF	TRBV12-3/TRBV12-4	TRBJ2-3	many	.
TGTGCCAGCAGCTTATTCCCTGACTTTCAAGAGACCCAGTACTTC	CASSLFPDFQETQYF	TRBV7-9	TRBJ2-5	.	.
TGTGCCAGCAGCCCCCCGGGACAGGGCCGCTACGAGCAGTACTTC	CASSPPGQGRYEQYF	TRBV7-9	TRBJ2-7	many	TRBD1
TGTGCCAGCAGCCCGAAGAGGACAGGGAAGTATGAGCAGTTCTTC	CASSPKRTGKYEQFF	TRBV5-6	TRBJ2-1	.	TRBD1
TGTGCCAGCAGTCAGGGACTAGCGGGAGGGCCGGGGCAGTTCTTC	CASSQGLAGGPGQFF	TRBV6-5	TRBJ2-1	.	TRBD2
TGTGCCAGCAGCTTAGATCCAGGGCACGAGCAGTACTTC	CASSLDPGHEQYF	TRBV7-9	TRBJ2-7	many	.
TGTGCCAGCAGCTCCGGACAGGCGGAGATCCCGTCCCAGCATTTT	CASSSGQAEIPSQHF	TRBV12-3/TRBV12-4	TRBJ1-5	many	TRBD1
TGTGCCAGCTCCAATTCGGGCCACGGGACAGATACGCAGTATTTT	CASSNSGHGTDTQYF	TRBV27	TRBJ2-3	many	.
TGTGCCAGCAGTCAAACTACAATGTCCAAAAACATTCAGTACTTC	CASSQTTMSKNIQYF	TRBV28	TRBJ2-4	.	.
TGTGCCAGCAGACCCTCCACTGGGCCTAACTATGCTGAGCAGTTCTTC	CASRPSTGPNYAEQFF	TRBV7-7	TRBJ2-1	.	.
TGTGCCAGCAGTTATCCAACTAGCGGGACTGGTGACTACGAGCAGTACTTC	CASSYPTSGTGDYEQYF	TRBV6-2/TRBV6-3	TRBJ2-7	.	TRBD2
TGTGCCAGCAGCTTGCCTAGCGGGAGCTCCTACGAGCAGTACTTC	CASSLPSGSSYEQYF	TRBV5-4	TRBJ2-7	many	TRBD2
TGCGCCAGCAGCCAAGAGACAGGGGGCACAGATACGCAGTATTTT	CASSQETGGTDTQYF	TRBV4-3	TRBJ2-3	many	TRBD1
TGTGCCAGCAGTGAGGGCTATGGCTACACCTTC	CASSEGYGYTF	TRBV12-3/TRBV12-4	TRBJ1-2	.	.
TGCGCCAGCAGCGAGGGAAGAACTAGCACAGATACGCAGTATTTT	CASSEGRTSTDTQYF	TRBV5-1	TRBJ2-3	many	.
TGTGCCAGCAGCTTAGCGGACAGGGGAGGATCTGGGGCCAACGTCCTGACTTTC	CASSLADRGGSGANVLTF	TRBV7-9	TRBJ2-6	many	TRBD1
TGCGCCAGCAGCCAAGATAGCGGGGGGAGCTCCTACGAGCAGTACTTC	CASSQDSGGSSYEQYF	TRBV4-3	TRBJ2-7	.	TRBD2